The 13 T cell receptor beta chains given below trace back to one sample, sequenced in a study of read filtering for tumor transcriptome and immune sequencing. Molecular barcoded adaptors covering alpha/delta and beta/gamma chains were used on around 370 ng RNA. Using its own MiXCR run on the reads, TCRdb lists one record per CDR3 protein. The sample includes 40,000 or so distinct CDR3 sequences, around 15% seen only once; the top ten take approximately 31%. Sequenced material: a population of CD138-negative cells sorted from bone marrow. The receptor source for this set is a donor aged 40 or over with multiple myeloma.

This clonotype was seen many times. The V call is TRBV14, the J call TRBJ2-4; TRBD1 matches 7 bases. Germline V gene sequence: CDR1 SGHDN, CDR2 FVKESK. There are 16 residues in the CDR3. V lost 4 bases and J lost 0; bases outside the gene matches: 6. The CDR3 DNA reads TGTGCCAGCAGCCGGACAGGATTTCTAGCCAAAAACATTCAGTACTTC. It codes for CASSRTGFLAKNIQYF.

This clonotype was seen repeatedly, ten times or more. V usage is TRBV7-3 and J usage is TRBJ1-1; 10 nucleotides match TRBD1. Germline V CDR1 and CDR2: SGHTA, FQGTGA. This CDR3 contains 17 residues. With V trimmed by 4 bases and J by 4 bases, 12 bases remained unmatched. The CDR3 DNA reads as TGTGCCAGCAGCTCAGGCCCGGGACAGGGGATGGTCACTGAAGCTTTCTTT. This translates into CASSSGPGQGMVTEAFF.

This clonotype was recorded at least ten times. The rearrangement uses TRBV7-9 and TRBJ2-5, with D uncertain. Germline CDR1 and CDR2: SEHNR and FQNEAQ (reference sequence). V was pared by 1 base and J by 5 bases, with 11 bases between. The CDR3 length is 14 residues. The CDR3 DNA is TGTGCCAGCAGCTTAGGGGTTCAGGTGGAGACCCAGTACTTC. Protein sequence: CASSLGVQVETQYF.

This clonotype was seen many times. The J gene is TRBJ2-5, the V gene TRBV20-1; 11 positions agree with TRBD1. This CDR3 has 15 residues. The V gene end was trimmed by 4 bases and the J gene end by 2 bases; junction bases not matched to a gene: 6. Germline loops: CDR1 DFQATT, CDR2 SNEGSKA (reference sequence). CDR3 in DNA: TGCAGTGCTACAGGGACAGGGGGAGGACAAGAGACCCAGTACTTC. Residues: CSATGTGGGQETQYF.

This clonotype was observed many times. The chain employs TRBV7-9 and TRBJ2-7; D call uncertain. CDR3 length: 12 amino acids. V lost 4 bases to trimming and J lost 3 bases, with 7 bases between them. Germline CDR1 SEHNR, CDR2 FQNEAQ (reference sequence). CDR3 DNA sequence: TGTGCCAGCAGCTCCAACAGCTACGAGCAGTACTTC. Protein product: CASSSNSYEQYF.

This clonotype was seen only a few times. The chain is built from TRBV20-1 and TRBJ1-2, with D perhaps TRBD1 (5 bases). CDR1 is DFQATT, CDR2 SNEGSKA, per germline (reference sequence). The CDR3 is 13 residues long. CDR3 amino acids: CRPTGLSNYGYTF. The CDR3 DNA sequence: TGCAGGCCCACGGGGCTATCCAACTATGGCTACACCTTC.

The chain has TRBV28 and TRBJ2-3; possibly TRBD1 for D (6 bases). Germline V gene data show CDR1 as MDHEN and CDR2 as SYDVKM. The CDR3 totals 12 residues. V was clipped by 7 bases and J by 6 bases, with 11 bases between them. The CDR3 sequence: CASIQGEDTQYF. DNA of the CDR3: TGTGCCAGCATACAGGGAGAGGATACGCAGTATTTT.

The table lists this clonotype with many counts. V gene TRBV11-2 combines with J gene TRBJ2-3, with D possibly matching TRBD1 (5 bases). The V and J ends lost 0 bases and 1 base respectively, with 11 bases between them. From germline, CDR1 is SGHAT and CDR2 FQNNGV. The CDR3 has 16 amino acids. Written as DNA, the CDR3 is TGTGCCAGCAGCTTAGATGGCAGGGCGGGCACAGATACGCAGTATTTT. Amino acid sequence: CASSLDGRAGTDTQYF.

This CDR3 reads CSARDPAGGEETQYF. CDR3 bases: TGCAGTGCTAGAGATCCAGCGGGAGGGGAAGAGACCCAGTACTTC. This chain connects TRBV20-1 to TRBJ2-5, with 10 bases aligning to TRBD2. After removal of 0 bases from V and 3 bases from J, the junction contained 4 bases not matched to a gene. The CDR3 consists of 15 residues. CDR1 and CDR2 (germline): DFQATT, SNEGSKA (reference sequence).

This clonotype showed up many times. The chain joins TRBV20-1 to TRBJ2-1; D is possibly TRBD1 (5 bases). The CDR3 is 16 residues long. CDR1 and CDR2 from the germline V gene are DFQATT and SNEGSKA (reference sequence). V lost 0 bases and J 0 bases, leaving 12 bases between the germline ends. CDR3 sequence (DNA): TGCAGTGCTAGAGATGCCGGACACAGCTCCTACAATGAGCAGTTCTTC. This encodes CSARDAGHSSYNEQFF.

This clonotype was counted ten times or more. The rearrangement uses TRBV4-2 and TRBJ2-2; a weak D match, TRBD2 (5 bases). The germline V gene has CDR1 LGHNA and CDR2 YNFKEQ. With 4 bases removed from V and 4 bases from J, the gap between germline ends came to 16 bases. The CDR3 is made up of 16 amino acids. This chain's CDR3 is CASSPLAGSGTGELFF. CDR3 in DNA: TGTGCCAGCAGCCCTTTGGCGGGTTCGGGCACCGGGGAGCTGTTTTTT.

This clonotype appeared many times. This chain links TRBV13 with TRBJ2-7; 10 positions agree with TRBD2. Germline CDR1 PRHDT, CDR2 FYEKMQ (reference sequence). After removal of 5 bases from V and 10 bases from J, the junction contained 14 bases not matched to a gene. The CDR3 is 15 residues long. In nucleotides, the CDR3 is TGTGCCAGCAGCGCTACCCGGGGACTAGCGTCGCTTCAGTACTTC. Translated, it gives CASSATRGLASLQYF. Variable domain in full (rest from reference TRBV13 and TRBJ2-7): AAGVIQSPRHLIKEKRETATLKCYPIPRHDTVYWYQQGPGQDPQFLISFYEKMQSDKGSIPDRFSAQQFSDYHSELNMSSLELGDSALYFCASSATRGLASLQYFGPGTRLTVT.

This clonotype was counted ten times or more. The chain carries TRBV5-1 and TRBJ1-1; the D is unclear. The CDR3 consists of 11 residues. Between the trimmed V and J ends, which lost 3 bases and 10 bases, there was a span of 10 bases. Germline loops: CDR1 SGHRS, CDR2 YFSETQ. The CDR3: CASSSGLGAFF. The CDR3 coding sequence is TGCGCCAGCAGCTCCGGCCTGGGAGCTTTCTTT.